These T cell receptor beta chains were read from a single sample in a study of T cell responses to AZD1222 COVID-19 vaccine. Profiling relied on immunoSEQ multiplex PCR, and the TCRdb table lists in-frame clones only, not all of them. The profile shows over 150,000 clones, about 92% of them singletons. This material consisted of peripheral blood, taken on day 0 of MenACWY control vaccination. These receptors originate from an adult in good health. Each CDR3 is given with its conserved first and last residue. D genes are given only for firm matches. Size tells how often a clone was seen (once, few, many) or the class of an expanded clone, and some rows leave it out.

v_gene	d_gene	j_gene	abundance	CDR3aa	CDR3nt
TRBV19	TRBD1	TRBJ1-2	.	CASTPRGTNYGYTF	TGTGCCAGTACTCCCAGGGGGACTAACTATGGCTACACCTTC
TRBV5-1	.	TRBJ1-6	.	CASSAQGGRSAISPLHF	TGCGCCAGCAGCGCCCAAGGAGGCAGGTCGGCCATTTCACCCCTCCACTTT
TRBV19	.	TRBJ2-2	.	CASSISTGNTGELFF	TGTGCCAGTAGTATAAGTACAGGGAACACCGGGGAGCTGTTTTTT
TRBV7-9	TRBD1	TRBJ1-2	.	CASSLQGDGGYTF	TGTGCCAGCAGTCTACAGGGGGATGGGGGCTACACCTTC
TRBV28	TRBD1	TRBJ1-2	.	CASSLGQADGYTF	TGTGCCAGCAGCCTCGGACAGGCAGATGGCTACACCTTC
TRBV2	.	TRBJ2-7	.	CASSEARTPYEQYF	TGTGCCAGCAGTGAAGCGCGGACACCCTACGAGCAGTACTTC
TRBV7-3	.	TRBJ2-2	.	CASSSRTETLTGELFF	TGTGCCAGCAGTTCCAGGACGGAAACTCTCACCGGGGAGCTGTTTTTT
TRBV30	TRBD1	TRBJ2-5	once	CAWSVRQGAAASWRQTQYF	TGTGCCTGGAGTGTACGACAGGGGGCCGCGGCTAGCTGGCGGCAGACCCAGTACTTC
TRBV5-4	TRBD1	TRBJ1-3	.	CASSFGQGRIGNTIYF	TGTGCCAGCAGCTTCGGACAGGGGAGAATTGGAAACACCATATATTTT
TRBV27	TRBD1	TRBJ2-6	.	CASNPQGTGGTGANVLTF	TGTGCCAGCAACCCCCAAGGGACAGGGGGTACTGGGGCCAACGTCCTGACTTTC
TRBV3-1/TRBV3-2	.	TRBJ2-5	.	CASSQVRLAAGALGETQYF	TGTGCCAGCAGCCAAGTCCGCCTAGCGGCAGGGGCTTTGGGAGAGACCCAGTACTTC
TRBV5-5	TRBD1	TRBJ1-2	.	CASSLGRQGAYGYTF	TGTGCCAGCAGCTTGGGCAGACAGGGGGCCTATGGCTACACCTTC
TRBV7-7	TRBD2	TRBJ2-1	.	CASRDGTSGHNEQFF	TGTGCCAGCAGGGATGGGACTAGCGGCCACAATGAGCAGTTCTTC
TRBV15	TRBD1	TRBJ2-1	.	CATSRVTGSSYNEQFF	TGTGCCACCAGCAGAGTGACAGGGAGCTCCTACAATGAGCAGTTCTTC
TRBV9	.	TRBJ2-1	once	CASSVGSSQSYNEQFF	TGTGCCAGCAGCGTAGGATCTAGCCAGTCCTACAATGAGCAGTTCTTC
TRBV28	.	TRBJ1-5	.	CASSLIGADQPQHF	TGTGCCAGCAGTTTAATAGGGGCGGATCAGCCCCAGCATTTT
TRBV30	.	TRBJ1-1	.	CAWSAPGGTEAFF	TGTGCCTGGAGTGCCCCGGGCGGCACTGAAGCTTTCTTT
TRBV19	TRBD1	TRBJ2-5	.	CASSIGDRGWQETQYF	TGTGCCAGTAGTATAGGGGACAGGGGGTGGCAAGAGACCCAGTACTTC
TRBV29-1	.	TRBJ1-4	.	CSVVDGWGNEKLFF	TGCAGCGTTGTGGACGGATGGGGTAATGAAAAACTGTTTTTT
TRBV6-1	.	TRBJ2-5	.	CASSEVPGSRETQYF	TGTGCCAGCAGTGAAGTACCAGGGTCCCGGGAGACCCAGTACTTC
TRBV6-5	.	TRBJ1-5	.	CASTPGRASNQPQHF	TGTGCCAGCACCCCTGGGAGGGCAAGCAATCAGCCCCAGCATTTT
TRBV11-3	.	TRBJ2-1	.	CASSPNNLAGNEQFF	TGTGCCAGCAGCCCAAATAATCTAGCAGGCAATGAGCAGTTCTTC
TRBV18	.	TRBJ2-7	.	CASSLWAEQYF	TGTGCCAGCTCCCTTTGGGCCGAGCAGTACTTC
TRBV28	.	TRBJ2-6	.	CASTTGSGANVLTF	TGTGCCAGCACCACAGGGTCAGGGGCCAACGTCCTGACTTTC
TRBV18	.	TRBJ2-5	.	CASSPVTTQETQYF	TGTGCCAGCTCACCAGTCACTACCCAAGAGACCCAGTACTTC
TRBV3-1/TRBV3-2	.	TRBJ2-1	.	CASSQGLEQFF	TGTGCCAGCAGCCAAGGGCTCGAGCAGTTCTTC
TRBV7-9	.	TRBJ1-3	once	CASSLTAGPGSVSGNTIYF	TGTGCCAGCAGCTTGACGGCAGGCCCGGGGTCTGTCTCTGGAAACACCATATATTTT